These 13 T cell receptor beta chains were sequenced from one sample in a study of beta chain features in type 1 diabetes. Every isolated RNA sample was fully reverse transcribed, so sequencing captured expressed TCRB transcripts. Here immunoSEQ multiplex PCR was the method, and the copy in TCRdb shows in-frame clones only, minus some. The data show about 160,000 clones, with around 8.6% seen just once and 0.54% held by the top ten. Study-wide results and limits: Shortening of TCRB CDR3s, moderate but significant, appeared in all four CD4+ subsets of Type 1 diabetes patients.

Which antigens these TCRs recognize remains unknown. The sample taken for sequencing was central memory CD4+ T cells from blood. Source of these receptors: a woman in her late teens or twenties with type 1 diabetes.

This clone was counted a few times. The gene calls are TRBV6-5 and TRBJ2-1; 8 bases fit TRBD2. Germline CDR1 MNHEY, CDR2 SVGAGI. The trim removed 5 bases at V and 2 bases at J, leaving 5 bases unmatched. CDR3 length equals 15 residues. For the CDR3, the DNA is TGTGCCAGCAGTCTTAGCGGGGTCACCTACAATGAGCAGTTCTTC. Amino acid sequence: CASSLSGVTYNEQFF.

This clone was observed a handful of times. This chain links TRBV5-1 with TRBJ1-1, with a weak D call TRBD1 (6 bases). The CDR3 contains 16 residues. Germline assignment: CDR1 SGHRS and CDR2 YFSETQ. V was cut by 4 bases and J by 0 bases, with 16 bases left in between. CDR3 sequence: CASSPRTDGMNTEAFF. CDR3 coding DNA: TGCGCCAGCAGCCCCCGGACAGACGGAATGAACACTGAAGCTTTCTTT.

This clone has at least ten counts. The chain combines TRBV29-1 with TRBJ2-1; TRBD2 matches at 11 bases. The CDR3 is 14 amino acids. V was clipped by 5 bases and J by 3 bases; unmatched bases: 3. The V gene's germline CDR1 is SQVTM and CDR2 ANQGSEA. The CDR3 reads CSVRGTSGYNEQFF. CDR3 coding DNA: TGCAGCGTTAGAGGGACTAGCGGCTACAATGAGCAGTTCTTC.

This chain links TRBV30 with TRBJ1-5; TRBD1 matches 8 bases. With V trimmed by 2 bases and J by 6 bases, 6 bases remained unmatched. The CDR3 covers 14 residues. Germline values: CDR1 GTSNPN, CDR2 SVGIG (reference sequence). CDR3 protein: CAWSPTTGGQPQHF. CDR3 DNA: TGTGCCTGGAGTCCCACCACAGGGGGTCAGCCCCAGCATTTT.

This rearrangement joins TRBV7-6 to TRBJ2-1; 11 bases are a match to TRBD2. This CDR3 spans 16 amino acids. Germline CDR1 SGHVS, CDR2 FNYEAQ. V lost 2 bases and J lost 7; bases outside the gene matches: 7. CDR3 sequence reads: CASSLITSGGGNEQFF. CDR3 nucleotides: TGTGCCAGCAGCTTAATTACTAGCGGGGGAGGGAATGAGCAGTTCTTC.

The chain recombines TRBV5-1 with TRBJ1-1; D possibly corresponds to TRBD1 (5 bases). Germline CDR1 is SGHRS and CDR2 is YFSETQ. V gave up 0 bases and J gave up 5 bases, with 14 bases separating them. The CDR3 totals 15 residues. CDR3 loop: CASSLARGAGTEAFF. The CDR3 DNA reads TGCGCCAGCAGCTTGGCCCGAGGGGCGGGAACTGAAGCTTTCTTT.

As DNA, the CDR3 is TGTGCCAGCACCCAGACTAGCGGGGGCGCGGGAGAGACCCAGTACTTC. Translated, it gives CASTQTSGGAGETQYF. V gene TRBV7-3 combines with J gene TRBJ2-5; 12 bases fit TRBD2. V trimming: 7 bases; J trimming: 4 bases; junction bases outside the gene matches: 10. Germline CDR1 is SGHTA and CDR2 is FQGTGA. CDR3 size: 16 residues.

The genes are TRBV7-8 and TRBJ2-7; D might be TRBD2 (5 bases). The V end was cut by 5 bases, the J end by 9 bases, with 20 bases between. CDR3 length equals 14 residues. Germline lookup yields CDR1 SGHVS and CDR2 FQNEAQ. The CDR3 coding sequence is TGTGCCAGCAGCCCCGGGGAGCGGCCCACCGGGCAGTACTTC. Encoded protein: CASSPGERPTGQYF.

This clone has a handful of counts. This CDR3 is CASSQGVHSNQPQHF. As DNA, the CDR3 is TGTGCCAGTAGCCAGGGGGTGCATAGCAATCAGCCCCAGCATTTT. The chain uses TRBV19 and TRBJ1-5; 7 positions agree with TRBD1. CDR3 size: 15 residues. The V gene's germline CDR1 is LNHDA and CDR2 SQIVND (reference sequence). Germline trimming cut 6 bases from V and 0 bases from J; bases unmatched to any gene: 5.

This clone was counted between two and nine times. J is TRBJ2-5 and V is TRBV19; 7 nucleotides match TRBD2. Germline values: CDR1 LNHDA, CDR2 SQIVND (reference sequence). CDR3 length: 14 amino acids. V lost 5 bases and J lost 3; bases outside the gene matches: 6. CDR3 nucleotide sequence: TGTGCCAGTAGTCCCGCTAGCGGAGAAGAGACCCAGTACTTC. Its translation: CASSPASGEETQYF.

The chain links TRBV11-2 to TRBJ2-1; D gene uncertain. The CDR3 extends over 12 amino acids. Germline CDR1 SGHAT, CDR2 FQNNGV. V lost 3 bases and J 12 bases, leaving 12 bases between the germline ends. CDR3 in amino acids: CASSFPLSGQFF. CDR3 nucleotide sequence: TGTGCCAGCAGCTTCCCCCTGTCGGGGCAGTTCTTC.

V and J are TRBV4-1 and TRBJ1-1; TRBD1 might be the D (5 bases). The V and J ends lost 6 bases and 4 bases respectively, with 9 bases between them. The CDR3 length is 12 residues. Per the germline V gene, CDR1 is MGHRA and CDR2 is YSYEKL. Here the CDR3 DNA reads TGCGCCAGCAGGCAGGGATCCACTGAAGCTTTCTTT. Residues: CASRQGSTEAFF.

In this sample, this clone turned up a few times. The J gene is TRBJ2-3, the V gene TRBV5-4, with 11 bases identical to TRBD2. CDR1 and CDR2 (germline): SGHNT, YYREEE (reference sequence). The CDR3 totals 16 residues. V lost 0 bases and J lost 2; bases outside the gene matches: 2. CDR3 nucleotides: TGTGCCAGCAGCTTGGAACTAGCGGGGGACACAGATACGCAGTATTTT. Amino acid sequence: CASSLELAGDTDTQYF.